The 30 T cell receptor beta chains given below trace back to one sample, sequenced in a study of graft-versus-host responses after intestinal transplantation. The graft tissue was processed, and this released both intraepithelial and lamina propria lymphocytes. Method: immunoSEQ multiplex PCR; TCRdb's copy keeps in-frame clones and lacks some. The table has some 15,000 clones, approximately 86% seen once. The sample here was ileum tissue, taken 17 days after transplant. The receptor source for this set is a human patient who received an intestinal transplant, so some T cells may come from the graft donor.

The chain has TRBV28 and TRBJ2-7; possibly TRBD2 for D (5 bases). Per the germline V gene, CDR1 is MDHEN and CDR2 is SYDVKM. CDR3 length: 20 residues. Trimming removed 3 bases at V and 4 bases at J, with 31 bases between. CDR3 sequence reads: CASSFRFSRAGPELSYEQYF. Here the CDR3 DNA reads TGTGCCAGCAGTTTCCGGTTTTCGAGGGCGGGCCCGGAACTAAGTTACGAGCAGTACTTC.

J is TRBJ2-1 and V is TRBV28; D is ambiguous. Germline V gene lookup returns CDR1 MDHEN and CDR2 SYDVKM. Deletions cut 7 bases from V and 9 bases from J, with 13 bases between. The CDR3 consists of 12 residues. The CDR3 loop reads CASTNPHVEQFF. The CDR3 bases are TGTGCCAGCACCAACCCCCATGTTGAGCAGTTCTTC.

The rearrangement uses TRBV19 and TRBJ2-1; D unresolved. The V end lost 9 bases, the J end lost 13 bases, and 19 bases lay between the germline ends. CDR1 is LNHDA, CDR2 SQIVND, per germline (reference sequence). The CDR3 is 12 amino acids. The CDR3 sequence: CASSPIPPPQFF. The CDR3 nucleotides are TGTGCCAGCTCCCCGATCCCGCCACCCCAGTTCTTC.

This chain joins TRBV13 and TRBJ1-2, with D unresolved. The V end lost 1 base, the J end lost 4 bases, and 7 bases lay between the germline ends. Germline CDR1 PRHDT, CDR2 FYEKMQ (reference sequence). The CDR3 length is 13 residues. In DNA, the CDR3 is TGTGCCAGCAGCTTAGAGAATAGCTATGGCTACACCTTC. It codes for CASSLENSYGYTF.

This clone has more than one count but fewer than ten. J is TRBJ1-5 and V is TRBV29-1, with D possibly being TRBD1 (5 bases). Per the germline V gene, CDR1 is SQVTM and CDR2 is ANQGSEA. V was shortened by 5 bases and J by 5 bases, with 22 bases between the two germline ends. CDR3 length: 16 amino acids. CDR3 nucleotide sequence: TGCAGCGTTTTAGTATCGGGGGTGAGTCATCATCAGCCCCAGCATTTT. It translates to CSVLVSGVSHHQPQHF.

This CDR3 reads CATSREGGDYNEQFF. The CDR3 nucleotides read TGTGCCACCAGCAGAGAGGGGGGAGACTACAATGAGCAGTTCTTC. The chain employs TRBV15 and TRBJ2-1, with D possibly being TRBD2 (6 bases). From germline, CDR1 is LNHNV and CDR2 YYDKDF (reference sequence). V was clipped by 0 bases and J by 3 bases, with 9 bases between them. This CDR3 region has 15 residues.

This chain links TRBV9 with TRBJ2-1; 13 nucleotides align to TRBD2. The germline gives CDR1 SGDLS, CDR2 YYNGEE. The ends lost 4 bases at V and 5 bases at J; junction bases unmatched: 15. The CDR3 spans 19 residues. The CDR3 loop reads CASSSPERTSGRLHNEQFF. DNA for the CDR3: TGTGCCAGCAGCTCGCCAGAAAGGACTAGCGGGAGACTTCACAATGAGCAGTTCTTC.

This chain joins TRBV30 and TRBJ1-3, with D possibly TRBD1 on 5 matching bases. CDR3 size: 15 residues. The V end lost 0 bases, the J end lost 0 bases, and 9 bases lay between the germline ends. Germline V CDR1 and CDR2: GTSNPN, SVGIG (reference sequence). Written as DNA, the CDR3 is TGTGCCTGGAGTGTAGGGGCGAGCTCTGGAAACACCATATATTTT. Protein product: CAWSVGASSGNTIYF.

V is TRBV15 and J is TRBJ2-1; the D gene is possibly TRBD2 (5 bases). The CDR3 loop spans 17 amino acids. Deletions cut 0 bases from V and 2 bases from J, with 14 bases between. From germline, CDR1 is LNHNV and CDR2 YYDKDF (reference sequence). CDR3 DNA: TGTGCCACCAGCAGAGATCTTCCACTAGTGGCCTACAATGAGCAGTTCTTC. Protein: CATSRDLPLVAYNEQFF.

The V and J genes are TRBV13 and TRBJ2-2; D remains unclear. The V gene lost 6 bases and the J gene lost 3 bases, with 17 bases spanning the gap. In germline, CDR1 is PRHDT, CDR2 FYEKMQ (reference sequence). CDR3 length: 16 amino acids. The CDR3 protein is CASSPVWSSDTGELFF. CDR3 nucleotide sequence: TGTGCCAGCAGTCCCGTCTGGAGTTCGGACACCGGGGAGCTGTTTTTT.

V is TRBV5-1 and J is TRBJ2-1, with a tentative D call TRBD1 (6 bases). Looked up from germline, CDR1 is SGHRS and CDR2 is YFSETQ. Trimming left V 4 bases short and J 4 bases short, with 12 bases between. The CDR3 extends over 14 amino acids. DNA of the CDR3: TGCGCCAGCAGCACCGGACAGTCTTACAATGAGCAGTTCTTC. This sequence encodes CASSTGQSYNEQFF.

This sequence joins TRBV18 and TRBJ1-2, with D unresolved. CDR3 length equals 14 residues. The V end lost 2 bases, the J end lost 4 bases, and 11 bases lay between the germline ends. In germline, CDR1 is KGHSH, CDR2 LQKENI. Written as DNA, the CDR3 is TGTGCCAGCTCACCAGGAGTCGGTTCCTATGGCTACACCTTC. Its translation is CASSPGVGSYGYTF.

V is TRBV9 and J is TRBJ2-3; 7 positions agree with TRBD2. V gave up 0 bases and J gave up 4 bases; unmatched junction bases: 8. Per germline, CDR1 SGDLS and CDR2 YYNGEE. This CDR3 contains 16 residues. Here the CDR3 DNA reads TGTGCCAGCAGCGTAGGTGGGCGGGAGAAGGCAGATACGCAGTATTTT. Protein sequence: CASSVGGREKADTQYF.

The V and J genes are TRBV4-1 and TRBJ2-1; 14 bases align to TRBD2. Germline V gene lookup returns CDR1 MGHRA and CDR2 YSYEKL. V trimming: 4 bases; J trimming: 5 bases; junction bases outside the gene matches: 7. CDR3 length equals 17 residues. CDR3 sequence: CASSRGTSGRFDNEQFF. Written as DNA, the CDR3 is TGCGCCAGCAGCCGCGGGACTAGCGGGAGATTCGACAATGAGCAGTTCTTC.

The chain is built from TRBV5-4 and TRBJ2-3, with D perhaps matching TRBD2 (6 bases). This CDR3 contains 15 residues. Trimming removed 4 bases at V and 5 bases at J, with 17 bases between. In germline, CDR1 is SGHNT, CDR2 YYREEE (reference sequence). Here the CDR3 reads CASSGGGTLGDTQYF. In DNA, the CDR3 is TGTGCCAGCAGCGGCGGCGGGACGCTAGGAGATACGCAGTATTTT.

There are a few counts of this clone. This sequence joins TRBV27 and TRBJ2-3, with 8 bases that match TRBD2. Germline V gives CDR1 MNHEY, CDR2 SMNVEV (reference sequence). V lost 5 bases, J lost 4 bases, and 5 bases stayed unmatched. CDR3 length equals 14 residues. The CDR3 is CASSPWREADTQYF. CDR3 bases: TGTGCCAGCAGTCCCTGGCGGGAGGCAGATACGCAGTATTTT.

The chain links TRBV7-8 to TRBJ2-3; D uncertain. The germline V gene has CDR1 SGHVS and CDR2 FQNEAQ. This CDR3 region has 15 residues. The V gene lost 1 base and the J gene lost 2 bases, with 10 bases spanning the gap. In DNA form, the CDR3 reads TGTGCCAGCAGCTTAGATTGGGGTTACACAGATACGCAGTATTTT. Translated, it gives CASSLDWGYTDTQYF.

In its sample, this clone was seen once. The rearrangement uses TRBV15 and TRBJ2-7, with 8 bases that match TRBD2. This CDR3 comprises 14 residues. J gave up 2 bases and V 4 bases, and 4 bases lay outside the gene matches. From germline, CDR1 is LNHNV and CDR2 YYDKDF (reference sequence). The CDR3 bases are TGTGCCACCAGCATCAGCGGGGGACCCTACGAGCAGTACTTC. This sequence encodes CATSISGGPYEQYF.

The chain combines TRBV13 with TRBJ1-1; the D gene is possibly TRBD1 (6 bases). This CDR3 contains 15 residues. V lost 1 base, J lost 4 bases, and 13 bases lay in between. Germline V CDR1 and CDR2: PRHDT, FYEKMQ (reference sequence). As DNA, the CDR3 is TGTGCCAGCAGCTTAGTGCAGGGGACGGGCACTGAAGCTTTCTTT. Translating it yields CASSLVQGTGTEAFF.

This clone was seen a single time. V and J are TRBV2 and TRBJ2-7; 7 bases align to TRBD1. Germline-derived CDR1 and CDR2 are SNHLY and FYNNEI. The CDR3 is made up of 14 amino acids. V shed 7 bases and J 4 bases; nucleotides not matched to a gene: 10. CDR3 residues: CASNAGTATYEQYF. CDR3 coding DNA: TGTGCCAGCAACGCCGGGACAGCGACTTACGAGCAGTACTTC.

The J gene is TRBJ2-4, the V gene TRBV5-1; 7 bases agree with TRBD1. The CDR3 runs to 14 residues. Germline CDR1 and CDR2: SGHRS and YFSETQ. The V segment lost 4 bases and the J segment 5 bases; nucleotides outside the gene matches: 6. The CDR3 DNA sequence: TGCGCCAGCAGCCAGGGACAGATAGAAAACATTCAGTACTTC. It yields the protein CASSQGQIENIQYF.

Worth noting for this clone: This sample also contains other DNA sequences that code for the same CDR3. The J gene is TRBJ1-3, the V gene TRBV28, with D unclear. CDR3 length: 14 amino acids. The germline V gene encodes CDR1 MDHEN and CDR2 SYDVKM. Trimming took 3 bases from V and 4 from J, leaving 10 bases between them. CDR3 sequence (DNA): TGTGCCAGCAGTTTGGGAGGTTCCGGAAACACCATATATTTT. As protein: CASSLGGSGNTIYF. Together with reference TRBV28 and TRBJ1-3, the CDR3 gives the full variable domain: DVKVTQSSRYLVKRTGEKVFLECVQDMDHENMFWYRQDPGLGLRLIYFSYDVKMKEKGDIPEGYSVSREKKERFSLILESASTNQTSMYLCASSLGGSGNTIYFGEGSWLTVV.

CDR3 in amino acids: CASSADRLNTEAFF. CDR3 sequence (DNA): TGTGCCAGCAGCGCCGACAGACTTAACACTGAAGCTTTCTTT. The chain employs TRBV28 and TRBJ1-1; weak D call: TRBD1 (5 bases). The germline V gene encodes CDR1 MDHEN and CDR2 SYDVKM. The CDR3 sequence is 14 residues long. V shed 6 bases and J shed 2 bases, with 13 bases lying between them.

The chain employs TRBV4-3 and TRBJ2-3, with TRBD1 matching 7 bases. J lost 4 bases, V lost 0 bases, and 4 bases had no gene match. CDR1 LGHNA and CDR2 YSLEER come from the germline V gene. The CDR3 consists of 15 residues. The CDR3 DNA reads TGCGCCAGCAGCCAAGAGCGGCAGGGGGCAGATACGCAGTATTTT. Residues: CASSQERQGADTQYF.

The chain is built from TRBV7-2 and TRBJ1-1, with 7 bases aligning to TRBD1. J was trimmed by 1 base and V by 2 bases; bases with no gene match: 4. This CDR3 is built from 15 residues. Germline assignment: CDR1 SGHTA and CDR2 FQGNSA. Written as DNA, the CDR3 is TGTGCCAGCAGCTTAACCGGGACAGCGAACACTGAAGCTTTCTTT. Protein product: CASSLTGTANTEAFF.

The chain couples TRBV4-3 to TRBJ2-3, with D perhaps being TRBD1 or TRBD2 (5 bases each). Germline CDR1 reads LGHNA; CDR2 reads YSLEER. The CDR3 has 17 amino acids. V lost 1 base and J lost 6, with 20 bases in between. CDR3 residues: CASSQALAGSLADTQYF. The CDR3 nucleotides are TGCGCCAGCAGCCAAGCGTTGGCAGGGAGTTTGGCGGATACGCAGTATTTT.

The chain recombines TRBV11-3 with TRBJ2-2, with 13 bases fitting TRBD2. The CDR3 consists of 16 residues. The V and J ends lost 5 bases and 6 bases, in that order; junction bases with no gene match: 6. Germline V gives CDR1 SGHNT, CDR2 YENEEA. CDR3 loop: CASSPRTSGGAGELFF. The CDR3 DNA reads as TGTGCCAGCAGCCCCAGGACTAGCGGGGGTGCCGGGGAGCTGTTTTTT. The complete variable domain, with remaining parts taken from reference TRBV11-3 and TRBJ2-2, reads EAGVVQSPRYKIIEKKQPVAFWCNPISGHNTLYWYLQNLGQGPELLIRYENEEAVDDSQLPKDRFSAERLKGVDSTLKIQPAELGDSAVYLCASSPRTSGGAGELFFGEGSRLTVL.

The chain is built from TRBV28 and TRBJ2-1, with D unclear. Looked up from germline, CDR1 is MDHEN and CDR2 is SYDVKM. Between the trimmed V and J ends, which lost 3 bases and 8 bases, there was a span of 8 bases. This CDR3 comprises 12 residues. The CDR3 loop is CASSFRIYEQFF. CDR3 sequence (DNA): TGTGCCAGCAGTTTCCGGATTTATGAGCAGTTCTTC.

The rearrangement links TRBV9 to TRBJ2-7, with TRBD2 matching over 8 bases. V gave up 0 bases and J gave up 7 bases; unmatched junction bases: 6. The CDR3 spans 14 residues. Germline V gene sequence: CDR1 SGDLS, CDR2 YYNGEE. CDR3 protein: CASSVAAGGWEQYF. Written as DNA, the CDR3 is TGTGCCAGCAGCGTAGCGGCGGGAGGATGGGAGCAGTACTTC.

Only one count was recorded for this clone. This chain links TRBV19 with TRBJ2-7; 7 positions match TRBD1. CDR1 is LNHDA, CDR2 SQIVND, per germline (reference sequence). The J segment lost 3 bases and the V segment lost 8 bases, leaving 1 base of the junction unmatched. The CDR3 covers 11 residues. CDR3 sequence reads: CASGQVYEQYF. CDR3 DNA sequence: TGTGCCAGTGGACAGGTCTACGAGCAGTACTTC.